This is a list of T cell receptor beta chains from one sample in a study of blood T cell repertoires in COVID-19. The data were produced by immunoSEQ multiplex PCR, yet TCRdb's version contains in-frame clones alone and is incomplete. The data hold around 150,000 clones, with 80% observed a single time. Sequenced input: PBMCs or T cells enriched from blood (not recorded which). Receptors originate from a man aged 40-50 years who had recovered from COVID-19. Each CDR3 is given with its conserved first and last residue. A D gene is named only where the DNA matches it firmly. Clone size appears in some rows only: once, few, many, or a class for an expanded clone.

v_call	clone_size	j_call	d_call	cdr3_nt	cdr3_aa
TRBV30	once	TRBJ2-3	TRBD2	TGTGCCTGGACCGCGGGGGGCCCAGATACGCAGTATTTT	CAWTAGGPDTQYF
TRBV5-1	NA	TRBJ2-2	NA	TGCGCCAGCAGCGGGGGCGCAAACACCGGGGAGCTGTTTTTT	CASSGGANTGELFF
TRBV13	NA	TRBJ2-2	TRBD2	TGTGCCAGCAGCATTGGACTAGCGGGCACCGGGGAGCTGTTTTTT	CASSIGLAGTGELFF
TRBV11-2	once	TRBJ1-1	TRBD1	TGTGCCAGCAGCTTATTCGACAGGGGCACTGAAGCTTTCTTT	CASSLFDRGTEAFF
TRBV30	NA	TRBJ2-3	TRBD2	TGTGCCTGGAGTGTAATAACTGCGGGGGGCCATGATACGCAGTATTTT	CAWSVITAGGHDTQYF
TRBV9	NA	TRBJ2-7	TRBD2	TGTGCCAGCAGCGTAACTAGCGGGCCCTACGAGCAGTACTTC	CASSVTSGPYEQYF
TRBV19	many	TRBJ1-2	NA	TGTGCCAGTAGTATAGTACAGGGCGGTGGCTACACCTTC	CASSIVQGGGYTF
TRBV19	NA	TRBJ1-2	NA	TGTGCCAGTAGTATAGCAGGGCTATATGGCTACACCTTC	CASSIAGLYGYTF
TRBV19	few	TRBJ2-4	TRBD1	TGTGCCAGTACCCTCCAGAGACAGGGCCATTCAAACATTCAGTACTTC	CASTLQRQGHSNIQYF
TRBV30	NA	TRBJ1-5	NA	TGTGCCTGGGGGAGGCCCCAGCATTTT	CAWGRPQHF
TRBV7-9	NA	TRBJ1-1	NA	TGTGCCAGCAGCTTAGGGACAGATAGTGAAGCTTTCTTT	CASSLGTDSEAFF
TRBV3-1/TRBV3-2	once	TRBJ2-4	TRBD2	TGTGCCAGCAGCCAAGATTCCCTGAGACTAGCGGGGGAGGACATTCAGTACTTC	CASSQDSLRLAGEDIQYF
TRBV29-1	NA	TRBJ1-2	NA	TGCAGCGTTGAATATATAGGGGTTTTCGGAGGCTACACCTTC	CSVEYIGVFGGYTF
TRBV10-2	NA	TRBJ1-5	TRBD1	TGCGCCAGCCAGGGACAGAGCAATCAGCCCCAGCATTTT	CASQGQSNQPQHF
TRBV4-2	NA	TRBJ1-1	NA	TGTGCCAGCAGCCAAGGACAGTTGAACACTGAAGCTTTCTTT	CASSQGQLNTEAFF
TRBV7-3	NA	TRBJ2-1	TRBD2	TGTGCCAGCAGCTTACAGGGAAGCGGGGGGTACAATGAGCAGTTCTTC	CASSLQGSGGYNEQFF
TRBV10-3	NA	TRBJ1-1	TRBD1	TGTGCCATCAGTGGCGACAGGGGTACGTCCGAAGCTTTCTTT	CAISGDRGTSEAFF